This T cell receptor beta chain came from a study of cytomegalovirus exposure and HLA in healthy donors. Study-wide results and limits: In a later analysis, at a false discovery rate of 0.05, over 15,000 TCR beta sequences were associated with HLA alleles. Compared with the roughly 700-donor mean, an Asian-associated ancestry cluster reportedly had fewer N-insertions, according to a later analysis. There were several of the most significant clusters that appeared linked to common viral pathogens in a later analysis.

This CDR3 spans 15 amino acids. CDR1 and CDR2 (germline): SEHNR, FQNEAQ (reference sequence). V lost 1 base to trimming and J lost 4 bases; unmatched junction nucleotides: 5. The PCR ran on 60 Vbeta and 13 Jbeta primers. Clones were read by immunoSEQ multiplex PCR, and TCRdb kept only the in-frame ones, dropping some. The table includes 120,000 or so clones, less than 85% detected once. Points on this clone: Its antigen is not known.

The specimen sequenced was PBMCs. The TCR sequence derives from a man in his thirties or forties in good health and CMV-seropositive. The chain links TRBV7-9 to TRBJ2-3, with TRBD2 identical over 7 bases. This chain's CDR3 is CASSLVGLVSDTQYF. CDR3 coding DNA: TGTGCCAGCAGCTTAGTTGGACTAGTCTCAGATACGCAGTATTTT.